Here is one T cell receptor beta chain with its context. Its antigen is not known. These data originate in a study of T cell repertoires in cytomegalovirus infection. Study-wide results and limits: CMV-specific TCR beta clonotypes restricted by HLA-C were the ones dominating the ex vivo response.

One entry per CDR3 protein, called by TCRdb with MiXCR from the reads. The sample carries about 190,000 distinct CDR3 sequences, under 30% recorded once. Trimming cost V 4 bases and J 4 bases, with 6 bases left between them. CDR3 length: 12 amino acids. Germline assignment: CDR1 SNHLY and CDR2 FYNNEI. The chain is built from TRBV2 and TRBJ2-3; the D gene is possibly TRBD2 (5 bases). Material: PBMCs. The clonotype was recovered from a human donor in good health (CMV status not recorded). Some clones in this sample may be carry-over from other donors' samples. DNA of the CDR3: TGTGCCAGCAGTGCACTAGCAGATACGCAGTATTTT. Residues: CASSALADTQYF.